This TCR beta chain was profiled in a study of blood T cells in healthy people across ages. A second PCR, run for roughly 7 to 12 cycles, used a sample-barcoded 5' primer plus a J-beta primer mix. Via MiXCR, TCRdb re-called the 5' RACE reads, giving one row per CDR3 protein. The data hold hundreds of thousands of distinct CDR3 sequences, with just over 55% observed a single time. Study-level points and caveats: Higher diversity and more naive CD4+ cells were features of long-lived donors, compared to aged donors. Unknown CMV status may confound age-related changes in expanded clones.

About this clonotype: The antigen is undetermined.

The length of the CDR3 is 14 residues. V gave up 3 bases and J gave up 2 bases, with 13 bases separating them. Germline V gene lookup returns CDR1 SQVTM and CDR2 ANQGSEA. This clonotype originated in a man in his forties in good health. Sequencing used blood. The chain carries TRBV29-1 and TRBJ2-5, with TRBD1 as a possible D gene (5 bases). The CDR3: CSVDLGQGQETQYF. Written as DNA, the CDR3 is TGCAGCGTTGATCTTGGGCAGGGACAAGAGACCCAGTACTTC.